Each of the 15 T cell receptor beta chains below was sequenced from the same sample in a study of Tregs in tolerant kidney transplant recipients. This table comes from immunoSEQ multiplex PCR, and its TCRdb copy is limited to in-frame clones, with some not included. Of about 240,000 clones listed, 65% to 85% were seen once; the top ten hold around 0.6%. Sequences were obtained from CD4+ T cells from blood. The receptors come from a human donor in good health.

This clone has only one observation. The J gene is TRBJ1-1, the V gene TRBV18; maybe TRBD1 (5 bases). CDR1 and CDR2 (germline): KGHSH, LQKENI. The V gene lost 8 bases and the J gene lost 2 bases, with 9 bases spanning the gap. The CDR3 is made up of 12 amino acids. CDR3: CASNTGNTEAFF. In DNA form, the CDR3 reads TGTGCCAGCAATACAGGAAACACTGAAGCTTTCTTT.

The CDR3 loop reads CASSLGGGSTPLHF. DNA of the CDR3: TGTGCCAGCAGCTTAGGAGGGGGCTCGACACCCCTCCACTTT. The chain couples TRBV7-9 to TRBJ1-6; 7 bases fit TRBD1. J gave up 11 bases and V 1 base, and 5 bases lay outside the gene matches. The length of the CDR3 is 14 residues. The V gene's germline CDR1 is SEHNR and CDR2 FQNEAQ (reference sequence).

The chain recombines TRBV27 with TRBJ2-6, with TRBD2 matching 9 bases. CDR1 is MNHEY, CDR2 SMNVEV, per germline (reference sequence). The CDR3 runs to 20 residues. The trim removed 6 bases at V and 0 bases at J, leaving 15 bases unmatched. CDR3 nucleotides: TGTGCCAGCAGCCTAACCCCTCGGACTAGCGTCTTCTCTGGGGCCAACGTCCTGACTTTC. It is translated as CASSLTPRTSVFSGANVLTF.

This clone was picked up one time. V is TRBV11-2 and J is TRBJ2-1; the match to TRBD2 covers 9 bases. The CDR3 is 16 amino acids. Trimming removed 2 bases from V and 6 bases from J; junction bases left unmatched: 8. CDR1 SGHAT and CDR2 FQNNGV come from the germline V gene. The CDR3 DNA reads as TGTGCCAGCAGCTTATTTGGTAGCGGGAGTGGCAATGAGCAGTTCTTC. Protein product: CASSLFGSGSGNEQFF.

The gene calls are TRBV6-1 and TRBJ2-5; D assignment may be TRBD1 or TRBD2 (5 bases each). The ends were cut back, 2 bases at V and 2 bases at J, with 18 bases in the middle. CDR3 size: 17 residues. The V gene's germline CDR1 is MNHNS and CDR2 SASEGT. This chain's CDR3 is CASSEYWYGAGQETQYF. In nucleotides, the CDR3 is TGTGCCAGCAGTGAATATTGGTACGGGGCAGGTCAAGAGACCCAGTACTTC.

V gene TRBV5-1 combines with J gene TRBJ2-2; D uncertain. The CDR3 length is 13 residues. Trimming took off 0 bases at V and 6 bases at J, with 6 bases between the two ends. Germline CDR1 is SGHRS and CDR2 is YFSETQ. The CDR3 bases are TGCGCCAGCAGCTTGGTGGGTCCCGGGGAGCTGTTTTTT. It yields the protein CASSLVGPGELFF.

The rearrangement joins TRBV19 to TRBJ1-1; maybe TRBD1 (6 bases). In germline, CDR1 is LNHDA, CDR2 SQIVND (reference sequence). The CDR3 totals 14 residues. The V end was cut by 3 bases, the J end by 5 bases, with 13 bases between. The CDR3 reads CASSIDQGWTEAFF. The DNA for the CDR3 is TGTGCCAGTAGTATCGACCAGGGGTGGACTGAAGCTTTCTTT.

In regard to this clone: Other DNA sequences in this sample translate to the same CDR3. The V gene is TRBV6-5, the J gene TRBJ1-1, with D maybe TRBD1 (6 bases). The CDR3 has 14 amino acids. V was clipped by 4 bases and J by 1 base, with 10 bases between them. In germline, CDR1 is MNHEY, CDR2 SVGAGI. In DNA form, the CDR3 reads TGTGCCAGCAGTTCCCTGACAGGGAACACTGAAGCTTTCTTT. The encoded protein is CASSSLTGNTEAFF.

V usage is TRBV15 and J usage is TRBJ1-4; maybe TRBD1 (6 bases). The CDR3 covers 14 residues. Trimming pared 3 bases from V and 5 bases from J, leaving 10 bases between. Germline V gene sequence: CDR1 LNHNV, CDR2 YYDKDF (reference sequence). This chain's CDR3 is CATSRTGRNEKLFF. The CDR3 coding sequence is TGTGCCACCAGCAGGACAGGTAGAAATGAAAAACTGTTTTTT.

The J gene is TRBJ1-5, the V gene TRBV7-7; 7 nucleotides match TRBD1. J was trimmed by 7 bases and V by 4 bases; bases with no gene match: 4. This CDR3 has 13 residues. Germline CDR1 is SSHAT and CDR2 is FNYEAQ (reference sequence). The CDR3 loop is CASSSDRRQPQHF. In DNA form, the CDR3 reads TGTGCCAGCAGCTCGGACAGGAGGCAGCCCCAGCATTTT.

A few counts support this clone. The chain recombines TRBV25-1 with TRBJ2-7; 7 positions agree with TRBD2. The junction had 4 bases not matched to a gene; V was cut back by 1 base and J by 7 bases. Germline V gene sequence: CDR1 MGHDK, CDR2 SYGVNS. The length of the CDR3 is 13 residues. This CDR3 reads CASSELGREEQYF. As DNA, the CDR3 is TGTGCCAGCAGTGAATTGGGGCGGGAGGAGCAGTACTTC.

The CDR3 reads CASSYSSGNRGDGYTF. Here the CDR3 DNA reads TGTGCCAGCAGTTACTCATCTGGGAACCGCGGCGATGGCTACACCTTC. The chain employs TRBV6-5 and TRBJ1-2; D ambiguous. The V gene lost 0 bases and the J gene lost 6 bases, with 17 bases spanning the gap. CDR1 and CDR2 from the germline V gene are MNHEY and SVGAGI. The CDR3 has 16 amino acids.

With regard to this clone: At the DNA level, this CDR3 is encoded by other sequences in the same sample as well. V gene TRBV15 combines with J gene TRBJ1-3; D gene ambiguous. V lost 0 bases to trimming and J lost 4 bases, with 7 bases between them. The germline CDR1 and CDR2 sequences are LNHNV and YYDKDF (reference sequence). The CDR3 is 14 residues long. The chain's CDR3 is CATSRDPSGNTIYF. CDR3 coding DNA: TGTGCCACCAGCAGAGATCCGTCAGGAAACACCATATATTTT.

The chain combines TRBV6-6 with TRBJ1-6; D call uncertain. Trimming pared 7 bases from V and 0 bases from J, leaving 4 bases between. Germline-derived CDR1 and CDR2 are MNHNY and SVGAGI (reference sequence). This CDR3 has 13 amino acids. The CDR3 sequence: CASISSYNSPLHF. DNA for the CDR3: TGTGCCAGCATCAGCTCCTATAATTCACCCCTCCACTTT.

The genes are TRBV7-3 and TRBJ1-1, with D unresolved. This CDR3 comprises 13 residues. V gave up 5 bases and J gave up 0 bases, with 7 bases separating them. Germline CDR1 is SGHTA and CDR2 is FQGTGA. DNA for the CDR3: TGTGCCAGCAGCGTCCGAATGAACACTGAAGCTTTCTTT. Its protein product is CASSVRMNTEAFF.